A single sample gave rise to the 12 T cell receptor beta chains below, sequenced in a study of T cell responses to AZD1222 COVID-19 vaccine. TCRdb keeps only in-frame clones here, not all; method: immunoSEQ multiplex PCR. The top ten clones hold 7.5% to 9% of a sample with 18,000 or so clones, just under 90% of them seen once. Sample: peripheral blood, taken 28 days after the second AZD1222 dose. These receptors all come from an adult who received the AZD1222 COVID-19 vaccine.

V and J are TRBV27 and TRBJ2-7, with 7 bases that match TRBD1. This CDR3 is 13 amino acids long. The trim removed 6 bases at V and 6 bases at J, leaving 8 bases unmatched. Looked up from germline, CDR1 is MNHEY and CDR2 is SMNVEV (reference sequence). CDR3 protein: CASREQGLVEQYF. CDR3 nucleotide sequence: TGTGCCAGCAGGGAACAGGGGCTGGTCGAGCAGTACTTC.

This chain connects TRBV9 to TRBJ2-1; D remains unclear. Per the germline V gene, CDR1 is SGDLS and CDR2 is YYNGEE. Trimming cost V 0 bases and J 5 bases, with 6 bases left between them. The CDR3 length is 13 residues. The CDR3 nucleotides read TGTGCCAGCAGCGTAGTTCAGGACAATGAGCAGTTCTTC. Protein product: CASSVVQDNEQFF.

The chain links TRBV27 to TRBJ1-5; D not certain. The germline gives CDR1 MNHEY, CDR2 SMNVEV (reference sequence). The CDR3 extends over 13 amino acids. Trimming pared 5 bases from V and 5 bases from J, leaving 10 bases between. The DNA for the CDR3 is TGTGCCAGCAGTCCAGTGGCCTATCAGCCCCAGCATTTT. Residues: CASSPVAYQPQHF.

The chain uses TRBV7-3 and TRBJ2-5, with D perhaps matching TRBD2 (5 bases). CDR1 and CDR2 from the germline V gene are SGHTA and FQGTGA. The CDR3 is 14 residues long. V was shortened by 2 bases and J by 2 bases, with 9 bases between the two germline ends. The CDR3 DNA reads TGTGCCAGCAGCTTAGAGGGCGGGCAAGAGACCCAGTACTTC. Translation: CASSLEGGQETQYF.

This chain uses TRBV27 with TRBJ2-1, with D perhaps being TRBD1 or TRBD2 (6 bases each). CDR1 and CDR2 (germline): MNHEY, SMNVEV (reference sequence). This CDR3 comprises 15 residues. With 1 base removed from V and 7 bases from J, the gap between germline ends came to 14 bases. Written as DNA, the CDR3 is TGTGCCAGCAGTTTATTGTTACAGGGAGGTAATGAGCAGTTCTTC. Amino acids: CASSLLLQGGNEQFF.

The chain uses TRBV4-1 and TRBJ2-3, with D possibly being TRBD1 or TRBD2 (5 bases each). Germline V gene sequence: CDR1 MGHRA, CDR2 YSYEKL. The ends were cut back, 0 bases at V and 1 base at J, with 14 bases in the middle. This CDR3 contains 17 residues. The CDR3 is CASSQEGTAGGTDTQYF. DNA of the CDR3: TGCGCCAGCAGCCAAGAGGGGACGGCCGGGGGCACAGATACGCAGTATTTT.

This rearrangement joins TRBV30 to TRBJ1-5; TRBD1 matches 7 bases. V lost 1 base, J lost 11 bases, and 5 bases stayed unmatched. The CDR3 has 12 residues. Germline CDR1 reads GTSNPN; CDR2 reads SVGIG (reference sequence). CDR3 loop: CAWSDSRGTQHF. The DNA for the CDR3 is TGTGCCTGGAGTGATTCCAGGGGGACCCAGCATTTT.

CDR3: CASSLKGGTDTQYF. CDR3 in DNA: TGCGCCAGCAGCTTGAAGGGGGGCACAGATACGCAGTATTTT. The gene calls are TRBV5-1 and TRBJ2-3, with D possibly TRBD1 on 6 matching bases. Germline assignment: CDR1 SGHRS and CDR2 YFSETQ. This CDR3 has 14 amino acids. Trimming removed 1 base at V and 1 base at J, with 7 bases between.

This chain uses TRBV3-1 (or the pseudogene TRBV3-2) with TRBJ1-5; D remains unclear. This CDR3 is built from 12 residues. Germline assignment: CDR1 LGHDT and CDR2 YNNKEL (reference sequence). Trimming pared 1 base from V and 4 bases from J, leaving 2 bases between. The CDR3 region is CASSQVNQPQHF. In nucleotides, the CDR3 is TGTGCCAGCAGCCAAGTGAATCAGCCCCAGCATTTT.

The CDR3 bases are TGTGCCAGCAGCTTTGGTGGCGGGATTAATGAAAAACTGTTTTTT. Translation gives CASSFGGGINEKLFF. The gene calls are TRBV5-4 and TRBJ1-4; D gene unclear. V was shortened by 2 bases and J by 4 bases, with 12 bases between the two germline ends. Germline CDR1 is SGHNT and CDR2 is YYREEE (reference sequence). CDR3 length: 15 residues. Full variable domain (remainder filled in from reference TRBV5-4 and TRBJ1-4): ETGVTQSPTHLIKTRGQQVTLRCSSQSGHNTVSWYQQALGQGPQFIFQYYREEENGRGNFPPRFSGLQFPNYSSELNVNALELDDSALYLCASSFGGGINEKLFFGSGTQLSVL.

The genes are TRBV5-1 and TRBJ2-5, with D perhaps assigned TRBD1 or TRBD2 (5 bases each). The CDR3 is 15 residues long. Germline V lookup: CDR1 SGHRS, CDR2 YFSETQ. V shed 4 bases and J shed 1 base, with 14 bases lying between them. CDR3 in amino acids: CASSRQSGPQETQYF. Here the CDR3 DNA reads TGCGCCAGCAGCCGTCAGTCGGGACCCCAAGAGACCCAGTACTTC.

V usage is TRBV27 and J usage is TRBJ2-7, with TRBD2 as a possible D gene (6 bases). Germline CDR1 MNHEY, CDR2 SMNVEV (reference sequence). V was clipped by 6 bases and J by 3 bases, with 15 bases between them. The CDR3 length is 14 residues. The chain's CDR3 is CASSSDQAGYEQYV. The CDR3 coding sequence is TGTGCCAGCAGCTCCGACCAAGCGGGCTACGAGCAGTACGTC.